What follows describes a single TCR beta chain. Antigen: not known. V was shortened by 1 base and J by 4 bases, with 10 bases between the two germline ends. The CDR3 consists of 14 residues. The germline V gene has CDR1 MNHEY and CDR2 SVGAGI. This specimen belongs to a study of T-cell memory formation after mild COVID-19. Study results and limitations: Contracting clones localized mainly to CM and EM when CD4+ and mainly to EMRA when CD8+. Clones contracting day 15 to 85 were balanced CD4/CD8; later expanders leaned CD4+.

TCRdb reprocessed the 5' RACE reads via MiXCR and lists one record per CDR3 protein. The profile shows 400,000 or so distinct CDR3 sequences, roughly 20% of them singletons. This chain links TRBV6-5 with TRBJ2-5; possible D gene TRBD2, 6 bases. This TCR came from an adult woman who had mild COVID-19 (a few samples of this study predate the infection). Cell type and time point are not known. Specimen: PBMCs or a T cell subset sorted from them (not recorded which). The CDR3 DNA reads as TGTGCCAGCAGTTACTTTGGGGGAGGAGAGACCCAGTACTTC. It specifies CASSYFGGGETQYF.